This TCR beta chain was obtained from a study of Ad26.COV2.S vaccination and SARS-CoV-2 variants. Study as a whole: Doses of Ad26.COV2.S were injected into muscle once or twice, 56 days apart.

Libraries were prepared by immunoSEQ multiplex PCR; TCRdb keeps only in-frame clonotypes and omits some of them. The data show about 480,000 clones, with around 90% seen just once and about 13% held by the top ten. About this clone: Antigen specificity is unknown.

The ends lost 6 bases at V and 1 base at J; junction bases unmatched: 3. CDR1 and CDR2 (germline): MNHEY, SVGAGI. The CDR3 totals 14 residues. Treatment noted: 15 to 20 received Ad26.COV2.S at low or high dose, single or two shots; 5 received placebo; per-sample allocation not given. Specimen acquisition occurred on day 63 following the initial vaccine or placebo injection. Study-wide results and caveats: Reports say spike-specific CD8+ and CD4+ T cell responses covered substantial breadth after vaccination.

The sequence came from a person between 18 and 65 years old who received the Ad26.COV2.S COVID-19 vaccine or a placebo. The sample here was peripheral blood, taken in a trial of Ad26.COV2.S vaccine versus placebo. The chain combines TRBV6-5 with TRBJ1-1; 9 nucleotides match TRBD1. The chain's CDR3 is CASRWDRENTEAFF. The CDR3 region has the DNA TGTGCCAGCAGGTGGGACAGGGAGAACACTGAAGCTTTCTTT.